These 17 T cell receptor beta chains share one sample of origin, sequenced in a study of cytomegalovirus exposure and HLA in healthy donors. The primer mix had 60 Vbeta and 13 Jbeta primers. Assay: immunoSEQ multiplex PCR; the TCRdb copy retains only in-frame clones and omits some. The repertoire holds tens of thousands of clones, about 75% seen once, with roughly 3.5% in the top ten. The sequenced sample was PBMCs. The source is a man between 18 and 29 years old in good health and CMV-seronegative.

CDR3 amino acids: CASSLALTGGETQYF. The CDR3 DNA sequence: TGCGCCAGCAGCTTGGCTCTTACGGGGGGAGAGACCCAGTACTTC. V is TRBV5-1 and J is TRBJ2-5, with 7 bases aligning to TRBD2. Germline-derived CDR1 and CDR2 are SGHRS and YFSETQ. The V gene end was trimmed by 0 bases and the J gene end by 4 bases; junction bases not matched to a gene: 6. The CDR3 spans 15 residues. The full variable domain, with the rest looked up from reference TRBV5-1 and TRBJ2-5, is KAGVTQTPRYLIKTRGQQVTLSCSPISGHRSVSWYQQTPGQGLQFLFEYFSETQRNKGNFPGRFSGRQFSNSRSEMNVSTLELGDSALYLCASSLALTGGETQYFGPGTRLLVL.

V is TRBV5-6 and J is TRBJ2-2, with TRBD1 matching over 11 bases. Trimming removed 3 bases from V and 5 bases from J; junction bases left unmatched: 3. The CDR3 length is 15 residues. Per the germline V gene, CDR1 is SGHDT and CDR2 is YYEEEE. Here the CDR3 reads CASSYRDRGTGELFF. The CDR3 coding sequence is TGTGCCAGCAGCTACCGGGACAGGGGGACCGGGGAGCTGTTTTTT.

The V call is TRBV28, the J call TRBJ2-7; 9 bases match TRBD2. CDR1 and CDR2 (germline): MDHEN, SYDVKM. Trimming took 3 bases from V and 2 from J; bases not matched to a gene: 5. CDR3 length: 15 amino acids. The CDR3 sequence: CASSFVSGGTYEQYF. The CDR3 bases are TGTGCCAGCAGTTTCGTTAGCGGGGGCACCTACGAGCAGTACTTC.

The chain is built from TRBV27 and TRBJ1-6; D ambiguous. V shed 3 bases and J shed 13 bases, with 10 bases lying between them. Germline-derived CDR1 and CDR2 are MNHEY and SMNVEV (reference sequence). CDR3 length: 12 amino acids. Written as DNA, the CDR3 is TGTGCCAGCAGTTTCACCCCCGGTCCCCTCCACTTT. Its protein product is CASSFTPGPLHF.

This rearrangement joins TRBV6-6 to TRBJ1-1, with no clear D. Trimming cost V 2 bases and J 3 bases, with 7 bases left between them. The CDR3 spans 13 residues. The V gene's germline CDR1 is MNHNY and CDR2 SVGAGI (reference sequence). Here the CDR3 reads CASSYRGDTEAFF. As DNA, the CDR3 is TGTGCCAGCAGTTACCGCGGGGACACTGAAGCTTTCTTT.

In this sample, this clone turned up once. The chain joins TRBV4-2 to TRBJ2-3, with 9 bases aligning to TRBD2. Unmatched junction bases numbered 8, after V lost 0 bases and J lost 1 base. Germline V gives CDR1 LGHNA, CDR2 YNFKEQ. CDR3 length: 18 amino acids. The CDR3 region has the DNA TGTGCCAGCAGCCAAGATGATGGCGGGGGGGCCCGCACAGATACGCAGTATTTT. Amino acid sequence: CASSQDDGGGARTDTQYF.

This clone was observed a few times. The rearrangement uses TRBV7-3 and TRBJ2-3; D not resolved. Germline V gene lookup returns CDR1 SGHTA and CDR2 FQGTGA. The V end lost 3 bases, the J end lost 1 base, and 17 bases lay between the germline ends. The CDR3 loop spans 17 amino acids. The CDR3 DNA follows: TGTGCCAGCAGCTTCTCACCCGCCGGTATTGGCACAGATACGCAGTATTTT. Its translation is CASSFSPAGIGTDTQYF.

The sample holds a few counts of this clone. The chain is built from TRBV27 and TRBJ1-2; TRBD1 agrees at 11 bases. CDR1 and CDR2 (germline): MNHEY, SMNVEV (reference sequence). CDR3 size: 13 residues. After removal of 5 bases from V and 9 bases from J, the junction contained 5 bases not matched to a gene. CDR3 protein: CASSMGTGGSYTF. CDR3 nucleotide sequence: TGTGCCAGCAGTATGGGGACAGGGGGTAGCTACACCTTC.

The chain has TRBV30 and TRBJ2-3; 10 bases are shared with TRBD2. With V trimmed by 0 bases and J by 5 bases, 11 bases remained unmatched. Germline CDR1 is GTSNPN and CDR2 is SVGIG (reference sequence). The CDR3 covers 17 residues. CDR3: CAWSVTRLAGAGDTQYF. The DNA of the CDR3 is TGTGCCTGGAGTGTAACCCGGCTAGCGGGGGCTGGAGATACGCAGTATTTT.

The chain combines TRBV6-6 with TRBJ2-7, with 9 bases that match TRBD1. Germline trimming cut 6 bases from V and 5 bases from J; bases unmatched to any gene: 5. The CDR3 contains 13 residues. The germline V gene encodes CDR1 MNHNY and CDR2 SVGAGI (reference sequence). CDR3 region: CASRTGGFDEQYF. CDR3 nucleotide sequence: TGTGCCAGCAGGACAGGGGGTTTCGACGAGCAGTACTTC.

In this sample, this clone turned up a few times. The gene calls are TRBV7-8 and TRBJ2-7; 12 bases align to TRBD2. V shed 2 bases and J 4 bases; nucleotides not matched to a gene: 0. Germline values: CDR1 SGHVS, CDR2 FQNEAQ. The CDR3 is 14 amino acids. CDR3 nucleotides: TGTGCCAGCAGCTTAACTAGCGGGGGGTACGAGCAGTACTTC. Its translation is CASSLTSGGYEQYF. Complete variable domain (other parts from reference TRBV7-8 and TRBJ2-7): GAGVSQSPRYKVAKRGQDVALRCDPISGHVSLFWYQQALGQGPEFLTYFQNEAQLDKSGLPSDRFFAERPEGSVSTLKIQRTQQEDSAVYLCASSLTSGGYEQYFGPGTRLTVT.

The chain employs TRBV4-2 and TRBJ2-5; 10 nucleotides match TRBD2. CDR1 is LGHNA and CDR2 is YNFKEQ in the germline V gene. CDR3 length: 16 amino acids. The trim removed 3 bases at V and 4 bases at J, leaving 8 bases unmatched. The CDR3 reads CASSQESGGGRETQYF. CDR3 bases: TGTGCCAGCAGCCAGGAGAGCGGGGGGGGCAGAGAGACCCAGTACTTC.

The CDR3 protein is CASSVLAGTGHGYTF. The CDR3 nucleotides read TGTGCCAGCAGCGTGTTAGCCGGGACAGGGCATGGCTACACCTTC. This sequence joins TRBV9 and TRBJ1-2, with TRBD1 matching over 9 bases. CDR3 length: 15 amino acids. Germline V gene sequence: CDR1 SGDLS, CDR2 YYNGEE. V dropped 2 bases and J dropped 6; count of bases not matched to a gene: 8. Drawing the rest from reference TRBV9 and TRBJ1-2, the complete variable domain is DSGVTQTPKHLITATGQRVTLRCSPRSGDLSVYWYQQSLDQGLQFLIQYYNGEERAKGNILERFSAQQFPDLHSELNLSSLELGDSALYFCASSVLAGTGHGYTFGSGTRLTVV.

The chain has TRBV4-1 and TRBJ2-5; a weak D match, TRBD2 (6 bases). The CDR3 runs to 15 residues. Trimming removed 0 bases from V and 5 bases from J, with 13 bases in between. Germline V lookup: CDR1 MGHRA, CDR2 YSYEKL. The CDR3 DNA is TGCGCCAGCAGCCAAGATCAAGGAGGGGCGGAGACCCAGTACTTC. It specifies CASSQDQGGAETQYF.

The chain employs TRBV5-1 and TRBJ2-5; 7 nucleotides align to TRBD1. After removal of 0 bases from V and 4 bases from J, the junction contained 3 bases not matched to a gene. Germline V gene sequence: CDR1 SGHRS, CDR2 YFSETQ. There are 14 residues in the CDR3. CDR3 in DNA: TGCGCCAGCAGCTTGGGGACAGGATCAGAGACCCAGTACTTC. Amino acids: CASSLGTGSETQYF.

This chain connects TRBV27 to TRBJ2-3; D possibly corresponds to TRBD2 (5 bases). V was trimmed by 0 bases and J by 5 bases, leaving 15 bases between them. Germline V gene lookup returns CDR1 MNHEY and CDR2 SMNVEV (reference sequence). This CDR3 is 16 amino acids long. CDR3 amino acids: CASSLSRAARGDTQYF. The CDR3 DNA sequence: TGTGCCAGCAGTTTATCGAGGGCTGCCCGAGGAGATACGCAGTATTTT.

V gene TRBV11-3 combines with J gene TRBJ2-3; 10 nucleotides line up with TRBD2. The length of the CDR3 is 15 residues. Germline trimming cut 6 bases from V and 5 bases from J; bases unmatched to any gene: 8. In germline, CDR1 is SGHNT, CDR2 YENEEA. CDR3 loop: CASSRKRGGGDTQYF. The DNA for the CDR3 is TGTGCCAGCAGTCGAAAGCGGGGGGGCGGAGATACGCAGTATTTT.